This entry lists 21 T cell receptor beta chains sequenced from one sample in a study of graft-versus-host responses after intestinal transplantation. Assay used: immunoSEQ multiplex PCR; TCRdb lists only in-frame clones, some missing. Of some 55,000 clones listed, 91% are singletons. Sequencing used PBMCs, obtained 650 to 670 days after intestinal transplant. The receptors originated from a human patient who received an intestinal transplant, so some T cells may come from the graft donor.

The chain uses TRBV7-6 and TRBJ2-7; D gene unclear. The CDR3 is 14 amino acids. The V gene's germline CDR1 is SGHVS and CDR2 FNYEAQ. Trimming shortened V by 2 bases and J by 4 bases, and 12 bases separated the two germline ends. CDR3 sequence reads: CASSLSERVYEQYF. In nucleotides, the CDR3 is TGTGCCAGCAGCTTATCGGAAAGGGTATACGAGCAGTACTTC.

This rearrangement joins TRBV14 to TRBJ1-1; D not certain. V gave up 1 base and J gave up 4 bases, with 7 bases separating them. The CDR3 consists of 13 residues. In germline, CDR1 is SGHDN, CDR2 FVKESK. CDR3 protein: CASSQGRLTEAFF. The CDR3 nucleotides are TGTGCCAGCAGCCAAGGTAGGCTCACTGAAGCTTTCTTT.

The rearrangement links TRBV9 to TRBJ2-1; D may match TRBD1 or TRBD2 (5 bases each). Trimming removed 0 bases at V and 7 bases at J, with 20 bases between. CDR1 is SGDLS, CDR2 YYNGEE, per germline. The CDR3 loop spans 17 amino acids. The CDR3, as DNA: TGTGCCAGCAGCGTAGCTTCAGGGACCCCCAGTCAGAATGAGCAGTTCTTC. This gives the protein CASSVASGTPSQNEQFF.

The genes are TRBV15 and TRBJ2-7; perhaps TRBD1 as D (6 bases). The CDR3 extends over 16 amino acids. Trimming stripped 0 bases from V and 0 bases from J, with 12 bases between. Germline CDR1 and CDR2: LNHNV and YYDKDF (reference sequence). Here the CDR3 reads CATSRDLGTNSYEQYF. As DNA, the CDR3 is TGTGCCACCAGCAGAGATCTCGGGACAAACTCCTACGAGCAGTACTTC.

J is TRBJ1-5 and V is TRBV6-1, with D uncertain. The CDR3 covers 10 residues. The V gene lost 6 bases and the J gene lost 8 bases, with 5 bases spanning the gap. Germline-derived CDR1 and CDR2 are MNHNS and SASEGT. CDR3 protein: CASRSEPQHF. CDR3 sequence (DNA): TGTGCCAGCAGAAGCGAGCCCCAGCATTTT.

This clone is a singleton in its sample. The chain recombines TRBV5-1 with TRBJ1-6; D is unresolved. The CDR3 contains 15 residues. Per the germline V gene, CDR1 is SGHRS and CDR2 is YFSETQ. V shed 4 bases and J shed 7 bases, with 15 bases lying between them. The CDR3 nucleotides are TGCGCCAGCAGCCCGGGATCTGGAAGCAATTCACCCCTCCACTTT. Translation: CASSPGSGSNSPLHF.

V usage is TRBV4-2 and J usage is TRBJ2-3; 9 bases fit TRBD2. The length of the CDR3 is 16 residues. Germline trimming cut 0 bases from V and 1 base from J; bases unmatched to any gene: 2. Germline V gives CDR1 LGHNA, CDR2 YNFKEQ. This chain's CDR3 is CASSQDIAGGTDTQYF. DNA of the CDR3: TGTGCCAGCAGCCAAGATATAGCGGGGGGCACAGATACGCAGTATTTT.

The genes are TRBV19 and TRBJ1-2, with D perhaps matching TRBD1 (5 bases). Trimming cost V 3 bases and J 4 bases, with 21 bases left between them. Germline CDR1 is LNHDA and CDR2 is SQIVND (reference sequence). The CDR3 sequence is 17 residues long. The CDR3 here is CASSILRTPGFGYGYTF. CDR3 nucleotide sequence: TGTGCCAGTAGTATCCTCCGAACCCCAGGGTTCGGCTATGGCTACACCTTC.

The chain combines TRBV10-1 with TRBJ2-7, with 9 bases matching TRBD1. Germline V lookup: CDR1 WNHNN, CDR2 SYGVQD (reference sequence). This CDR3 region has 14 residues. V gave up 5 bases and J gave up 5 bases; unmatched junction bases: 7. CDR3 sequence (DNA): TGCGCCAGCAGTAGCGGGACAGGGTTCCACGAGCAGTACTTC. Its translation is CASSSGTGFHEQYF.

This clone was seen just once. The chain uses TRBV6-5 and TRBJ2-7; 10 nucleotides agree with TRBD2. Per germline, CDR1 MNHEY and CDR2 SVGAGI. V lost 7 bases to trimming and J lost 7 bases; unmatched junction nucleotides: 10. This CDR3 is built from 14 residues. The CDR3 loop is CASNPGLARGEQYF. In nucleotides, the CDR3 is TGTGCCAGCAATCCGGGACTAGCGAGGGGAGAGCAGTACTTC.

J is TRBJ1-2 and V is TRBV27; 7 bases line up with TRBD1. After removal of 10 bases from V and 6 bases from J, the junction contained 8 bases not matched to a gene. CDR1 MNHEY and CDR2 SMNVEV come from the germline V gene (reference sequence). The CDR3 length is 12 residues. The chain's CDR3 is CATLGGGHGYTF. CDR3 in DNA: TGTGCCACCCTAGGGGGCGGCCATGGCTACACCTTC.

The chain employs TRBV11-2 and TRBJ2-1; TRBD1 or TRBD2 may be the D gene (5 bases each). V was trimmed by 5 bases and J by 13 bases, leaving 18 bases between them. Looked up from germline, CDR1 is SGHAT and CDR2 is FQNNGV. The CDR3 is 13 residues long. CDR3 nucleotide sequence: TGTGCCAGCAGCCCGAGGGGCGGGCAGGTCCAGTTCTTC. Translating gives CASSPRGGQVQFF.

V is TRBV6-1 and J is TRBJ2-7; a possible D gene is TRBD2 (6 bases). The CDR3 has 16 residues. V lost 4 bases to trimming and J lost 2 bases, with 18 bases between them. Germline lookup yields CDR1 MNHNS and CDR2 SASEGT. The CDR3, as DNA: TGTGCCAGCAGTGCCCCTCCGGTCGGGGGAACCTACGAGCAGTACTTC. Protein: CASSAPPVGGTYEQYF.

The chain couples TRBV5-1 to TRBJ1-1; D is unclear. The CDR3 runs to 13 residues. V was shortened by 2 bases and J by 8 bases, with 13 bases between the two germline ends. In germline, CDR1 is SGHRS, CDR2 YFSETQ. This chain's CDR3 is CASSLGLVREAFF. The CDR3 coding sequence is TGCGCCAGCAGCTTAGGGCTGGTAAGGGAAGCTTTCTTT.

The sample holds one count of this clone. The chain is built from TRBV10-3 and TRBJ1-2, with D perhaps matching TRBD1 (5 bases). This CDR3 is built from 14 residues. Deletions cut 5 bases from V and 0 bases from J, with 10 bases between. CDR1 and CDR2 (germline): ENHRY, SYGVKD. The CDR3 sequence is CAISKTDANYGYTF. CDR3 nucleotides: TGTGCCATCAGTAAGACAGATGCTAACTATGGCTACACCTTC.

A few counts support this clone. This chain uses TRBV6-1 with TRBJ2-5; D is unclear. CDR1 and CDR2 (germline): MNHNS, SASEGT. Deletions cut 8 bases from V and 1 base from J, with 2 bases between. CDR3 length: 10 amino acids. CDR3 in DNA: TGTGCCAGCCTCCAAGAGACCCAGTACTTC. It encodes CASLQETQYF.

The gene calls are TRBV7-6 and TRBJ2-5, with 8 bases matching TRBD2. V shed 5 bases and J 4 bases; nucleotides not matched to a gene: 3. The CDR3 covers 13 residues. Germline loops: CDR1 SGHVS, CDR2 FNYEAQ. The CDR3: CASSPAGVETQYF. CDR3 bases: TGTGCCAGCAGCCCAGCGGGGGTAGAGACCCAGTACTTC.

This rearrangement joins TRBV18 to TRBJ2-7; D gene ambiguous. The germline gives CDR1 KGHSH, CDR2 LQKENI. V lost 2 bases to trimming and J lost 6 bases, with 8 bases between them. The CDR3 extends over 12 amino acids. CDR3 nucleotide sequence: TGTGCCAGCTCACCAATCTCGGGCGAGCAGTACTTC. Translated: CASSPISGEQYF. Looking up the rest from reference TRBV18 and TRBJ2-7 gives the full variable domain: NAGVMQNPRHLVRRRGQEARLRCSPMKGHSHVYWYRQLPEEGLKFMVYLQKENIIDESGMPKERFSAEFPKEGPSILRIQQVVRGDSAAYFCASSPISGEQYFGPGTRLTVT.

This chain uses TRBV27 with TRBJ2-1; TRBD1 is a possible D gene (6 bases). The CDR3 is 15 residues long. V was shortened by 3 bases and J by 3 bases, with 12 bases between the two germline ends. Germline V gene data show CDR1 as MNHEY and CDR2 as SMNVEV (reference sequence). The CDR3 region is CASSLSDRLYNEQFF. The CDR3, as DNA: TGTGCCAGCAGTTTGTCGGACAGACTCTACAATGAGCAGTTCTTC.

The CDR3 loop reads CASSFGGPGNEQFF. The CDR3 bases are TGCGCCAGCAGCTTCGGGGGGCCGGGGAATGAGCAGTTCTTC. The chain combines TRBV5-1 with TRBJ2-1; possibly TRBD2 for D (7 bases). The ends were cut back, 2 bases at V and 7 bases at J, with 13 bases in the middle. This CDR3 is 14 amino acids long. CDR1 is SGHRS and CDR2 is YFSETQ in the germline V gene.

This chain links TRBV25-1 with TRBJ1-1; D not certain. Looked up from germline, CDR1 is MGHDK and CDR2 is SYGVNS. The CDR3 has 13 residues. Trimming pared 8 bases from V and 0 bases from J, leaving 10 bases between. For the CDR3, the DNA is TGTGCCAGCTCACAGACATTGAACACTGAAGCTTTCTTT. Protein sequence: CASSQTLNTEAFF. Variable domain in full (rest from reference TRBV25-1 and TRBJ1-1): EADIYQTPRYLVIGTGKKITLECSQTMGHDKMYWYQQDPGMELHLIHYSYGVNSTEKGDLSSESTVSRIRTEHFPLTLESARPSHTSQYLCASSQTLNTEAFFGQGTRLTVV.